The clone carrying this TCR beta chain was seen many times. The sample belongs to a study of blood T cell repertoires in COVID-19. How the authors handled the data: Reference gene primer amplification in the assay estimated nucleated cell counts. TCRdb keeps only in-frame clones here, not all; method: immunoSEQ multiplex PCR. V and J calls and clone size are as listed in that table; D and trimming were resolved from the DNA. Of 240,000 or so clones listed, around 81% are singletons. The CDR3 loop spans 13 amino acids. Germline CDR1 and CDR2: SEHNR and FQNEAQ (reference sequence). The J segment lost 6 bases and the V segment lost 5 bases, leaving 6 bases of the junction unmatched.

The sequenced sample was peripheral blood. V is TRBV7-9 and J is TRBJ1-2; TRBD1 matches 7 bases. The receptor's source is a man aged 30 to 39 who had recovered from COVID-19. CDR3 bases: TGTGCCAGCAGCCGAGACAGGGTAGATGGCTACACCTTC. It translates to CASSRDRVDGYTF.